These 8 T cell receptor beta chains share one sample of origin, sequenced in a study of control samples from healthy donors and cancer patients. Libraries were prepared by immunoSEQ multiplex PCR; TCRdb keeps only in-frame clonotypes and omits some of them. Seen here are about 160,000 clones, 95% to 96% observed once, and the top ten hold approximately 0.97%. The specimen sequenced was blood. These receptors came from a woman aged 25 to 45 in good health.

The chain is built from TRBV28 and TRBJ2-3; 9 nucleotides match TRBD2. The CDR3 spans 17 residues. The germline V gene encodes CDR1 MDHEN and CDR2 SYDVKM. Unmatched junction bases numbered 9, after V lost 3 bases and J lost 2 bases. CDR3 sequence (DNA): TGTGCCAGCAGTTTCCCCAGCGGGAGGATTATCACAGATACGCAGTATTTT. This gives the protein CASSFPSGRIITDTQYF.

Written as DNA, the CDR3 is TGTGCCAGCAGTTCCGGGAGCCTTCAATCGGATACGCAGTATTTT. It yields the protein CASSSGSLQSDTQYF. This chain joins TRBV2 and TRBJ2-3; tentatively, D is TRBD2 (6 bases). Trimming left V 5 bases short and J 6 bases short, with 18 bases between. CDR3 length: 15 residues. Germline V CDR1 and CDR2: SNHLY, FYNNEI.

The chain employs TRBV4-2 and TRBJ2-5; D may be TRBD2 (5 bases). Trimming left V 1 base short and J 5 bases short, with 14 bases between. The CDR3 totals 15 residues. Germline values: CDR1 LGHNA, CDR2 YNFKEQ. CDR3: CASSQGRGSLETQYF. The DNA of the CDR3 is TGTGCCAGCAGCCAAGGACGGGGTTCACTGGAGACCCAGTACTTC.

The chain uses TRBV6-6 and TRBJ1-1; 7 bases match TRBD1. J gave up 0 bases and V 7 bases, and 8 bases lay outside the gene matches. The CDR3 has 15 residues. CDR1 and CDR2 (germline): MNHNY, SVGAGI (reference sequence). CDR3 protein: CASTPPGQMNTEAFF. The CDR3 nucleotides read TGTGCCAGCACCCCCCCGGGACAGATGAACACTGAAGCTTTCTTT.

A single count supports this clone. The rearrangement joins TRBV19 to TRBJ1-4; TRBD1 might be the D (6 bases). Trimming stripped 4 bases from V and 8 bases from J, with 20 bases between. The CDR3 contains 16 residues. Germline loops: CDR1 LNHDA, CDR2 SQIVND (reference sequence). CDR3 sequence (DNA): TGTGCCAGTAGTACGCGGACAGCGGCGCCGTTGGAAAAACTGTTTTTT. Translated, it gives CASSTRTAAPLEKLFF.

The chain combines TRBV3-1 (or the pseudogene TRBV3-2) with TRBJ2-2; 7 bases agree with TRBD2. The length of the CDR3 is 22 residues. Per germline, CDR1 LGHDT and CDR2 YNNKEL (reference sequence). V lost 1 base and J lost 1; bases outside the gene matches: 21. In DNA, the CDR3 is TGTGCCAGCAGCCAAGTGTTGCGGGCGGTACCTGCTAGCGGAGTGAACACCGGGGAGCTGTTTTTT. It yields the protein CASSQVLRAVPASGVNTGELFF.

The V gene is TRBV19, the J gene TRBJ2-7; TRBD2 aligns across 7 bases. Germline loops: CDR1 LNHDA, CDR2 SQIVND (reference sequence). This CDR3 comprises 16 residues. The V segment lost 9 bases and the J segment 0 bases; nucleotides outside the gene matches: 14. This chain's CDR3 is CARKKTGGVSSYEQYF. DNA of the CDR3: TGTGCCAGGAAAAAGACGGGGGGAGTCTCCTCCTACGAGCAGTACTTC.

The V gene is TRBV28, the J gene TRBJ1-5; 7 positions match TRBD1. V lost 8 bases to trimming and J lost 3 bases; unmatched junction nucleotides: 13. Germline V gives CDR1 MDHEN, CDR2 SYDVKM. This CDR3 region has 16 residues. DNA of the CDR3: TGTGCCAGCGATCTAAAGCCCGGACAGGTCAATCAGCCCCAGCATTTT. Translated, it gives CASDLKPGQVNQPQHF.